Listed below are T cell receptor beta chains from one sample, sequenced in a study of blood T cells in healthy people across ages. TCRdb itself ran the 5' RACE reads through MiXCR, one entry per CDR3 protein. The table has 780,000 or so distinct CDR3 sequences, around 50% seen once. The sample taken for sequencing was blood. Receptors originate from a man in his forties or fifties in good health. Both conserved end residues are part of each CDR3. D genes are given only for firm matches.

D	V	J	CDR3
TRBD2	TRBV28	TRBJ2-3	CASSRIAGGPGTQYF
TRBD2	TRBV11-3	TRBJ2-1	CASSLELSSGRTYNEQFF
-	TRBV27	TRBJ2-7	CASSFLGSYEQYF
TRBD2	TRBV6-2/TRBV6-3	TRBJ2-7	CASSYEGLAGIYEQYF
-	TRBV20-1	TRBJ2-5	CSATGQKPQETQYF
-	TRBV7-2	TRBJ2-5	CASTQGLGGQETQYF
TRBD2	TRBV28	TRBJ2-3	CASSPYGGGPTDTQYF
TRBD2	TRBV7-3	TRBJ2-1	CASSPTSGSNEQFF
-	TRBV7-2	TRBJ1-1	CASSINGQGEAFF
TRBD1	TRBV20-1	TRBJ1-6	CSAPIPDRVYSPLHF